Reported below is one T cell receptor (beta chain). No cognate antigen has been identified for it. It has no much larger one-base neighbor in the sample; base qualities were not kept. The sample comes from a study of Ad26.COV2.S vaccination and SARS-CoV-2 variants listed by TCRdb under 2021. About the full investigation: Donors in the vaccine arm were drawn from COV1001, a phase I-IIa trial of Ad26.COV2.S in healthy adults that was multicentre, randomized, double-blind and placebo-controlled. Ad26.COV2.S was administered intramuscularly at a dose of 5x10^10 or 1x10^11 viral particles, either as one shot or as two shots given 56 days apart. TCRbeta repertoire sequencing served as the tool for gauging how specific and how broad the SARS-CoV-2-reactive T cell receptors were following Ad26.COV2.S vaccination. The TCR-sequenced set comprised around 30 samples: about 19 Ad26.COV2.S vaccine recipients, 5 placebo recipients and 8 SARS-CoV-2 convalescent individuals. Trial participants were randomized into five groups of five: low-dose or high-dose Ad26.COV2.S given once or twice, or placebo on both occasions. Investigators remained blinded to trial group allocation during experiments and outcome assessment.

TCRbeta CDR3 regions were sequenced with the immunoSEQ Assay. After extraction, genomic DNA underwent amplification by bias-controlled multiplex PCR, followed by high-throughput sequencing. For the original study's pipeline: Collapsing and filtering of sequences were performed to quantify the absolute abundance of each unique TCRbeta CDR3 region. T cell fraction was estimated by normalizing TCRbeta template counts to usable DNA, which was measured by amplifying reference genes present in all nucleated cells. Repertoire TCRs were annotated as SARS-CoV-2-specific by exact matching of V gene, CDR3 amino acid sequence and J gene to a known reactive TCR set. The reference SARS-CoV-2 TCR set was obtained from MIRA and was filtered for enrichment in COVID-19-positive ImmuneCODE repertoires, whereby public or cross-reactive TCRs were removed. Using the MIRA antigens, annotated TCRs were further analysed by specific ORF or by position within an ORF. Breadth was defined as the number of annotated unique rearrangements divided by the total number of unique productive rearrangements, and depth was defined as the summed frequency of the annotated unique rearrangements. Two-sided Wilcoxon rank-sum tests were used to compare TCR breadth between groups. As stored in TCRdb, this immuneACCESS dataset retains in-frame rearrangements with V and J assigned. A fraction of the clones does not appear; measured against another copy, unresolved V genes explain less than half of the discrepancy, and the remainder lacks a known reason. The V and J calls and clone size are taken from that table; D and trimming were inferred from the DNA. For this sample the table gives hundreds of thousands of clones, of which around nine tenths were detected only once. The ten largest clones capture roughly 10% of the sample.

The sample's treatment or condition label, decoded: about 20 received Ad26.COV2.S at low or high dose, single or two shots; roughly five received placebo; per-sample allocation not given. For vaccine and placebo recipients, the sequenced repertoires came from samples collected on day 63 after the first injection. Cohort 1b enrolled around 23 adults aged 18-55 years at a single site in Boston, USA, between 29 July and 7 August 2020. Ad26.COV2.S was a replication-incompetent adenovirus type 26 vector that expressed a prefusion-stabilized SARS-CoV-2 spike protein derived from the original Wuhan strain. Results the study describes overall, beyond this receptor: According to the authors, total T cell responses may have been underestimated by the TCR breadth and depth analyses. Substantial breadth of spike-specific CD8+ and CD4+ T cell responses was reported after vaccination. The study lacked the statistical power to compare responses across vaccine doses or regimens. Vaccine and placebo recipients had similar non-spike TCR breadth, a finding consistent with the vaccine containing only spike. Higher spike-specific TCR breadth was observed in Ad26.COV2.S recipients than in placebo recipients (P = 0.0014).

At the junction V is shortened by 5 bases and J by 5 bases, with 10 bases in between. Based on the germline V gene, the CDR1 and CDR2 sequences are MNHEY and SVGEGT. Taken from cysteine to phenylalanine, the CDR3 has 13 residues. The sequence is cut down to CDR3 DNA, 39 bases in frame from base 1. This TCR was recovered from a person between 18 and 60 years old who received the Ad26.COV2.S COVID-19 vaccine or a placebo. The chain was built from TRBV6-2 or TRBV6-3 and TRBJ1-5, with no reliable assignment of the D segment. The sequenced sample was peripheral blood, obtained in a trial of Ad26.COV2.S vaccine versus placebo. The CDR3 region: CASSDSRDQPQHF. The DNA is TGTGCCAGCAGTGATTCAAGGGATCAGCCCCAGCATTTT.